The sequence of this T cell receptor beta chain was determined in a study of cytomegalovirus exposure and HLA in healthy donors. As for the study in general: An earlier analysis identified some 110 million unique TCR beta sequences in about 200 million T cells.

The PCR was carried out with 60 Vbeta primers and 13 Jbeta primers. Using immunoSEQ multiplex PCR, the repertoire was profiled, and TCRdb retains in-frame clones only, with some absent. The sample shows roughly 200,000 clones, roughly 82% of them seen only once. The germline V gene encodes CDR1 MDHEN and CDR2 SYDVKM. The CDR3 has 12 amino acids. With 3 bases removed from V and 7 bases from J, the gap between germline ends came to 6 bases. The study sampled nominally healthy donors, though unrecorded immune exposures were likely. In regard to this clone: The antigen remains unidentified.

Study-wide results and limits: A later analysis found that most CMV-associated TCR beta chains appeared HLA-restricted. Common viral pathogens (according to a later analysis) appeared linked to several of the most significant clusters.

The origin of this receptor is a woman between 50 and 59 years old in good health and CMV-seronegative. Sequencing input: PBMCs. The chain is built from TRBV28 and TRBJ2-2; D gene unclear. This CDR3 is CASSFPGGELFF. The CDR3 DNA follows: TGTGCCAGCAGTTTTCCCGGCGGGGAGCTGTTTTTT.